This TCR beta chain stems from a study of blood T cell repertoires in COVID-19. Across the whole study: Acute and convalescent COVID-19 samples came from the United States, Italy and Spain. From T cells, B-cell-depleted T cells, or PBMCs came the material, which was cDNA or gDNA.

Authors' processing steps: Estimation of nucleated cell counts relied on the amplification of reference gene primers. Sequenced by immunoSEQ multiplex PCR; TCRdb stores in-frame clones only, minus some. D and trimming come from the DNA, and the V and J calls and clone size come from that table. Of some 160,000 clones in the sample, 78% were seen once. V lost 2 bases, J lost 6 bases, and 4 bases stayed unmatched. The CDR3 is 14 residues long. Germline V CDR1 and CDR2: KGHSH, LQKENI. This clone was detected a few times. The sample comprised peripheral blood. The sequence came from a woman older than 75 with acute or convalescent COVID-19. The rearrangement joins TRBV18 to TRBJ1-5; TRBD1 matches 7 bases. Written as DNA, the CDR3 is TGTGCCAGCTCACCAGGGACAGATACTCAGCCCCAGCATTTT. This sequence encodes CASSPGTDTQPQHF.